This T cell receptor (beta chain) is from a study of radiotherapy plus CTLA-4 blockade in lung cancer. CTLA-4 blockade with ipilimumab, together with focal radiation, was given to patients with chemo-refractory metastatic non-small-cell lung cancer. The CDR3 consists of 16 residues. Germline V lookup: CDR1 MNHEY, CDR2 SVGAGI. V lost 0 bases and J lost 1, with 12 bases in between. TCRdb keeps only in-frame clones here, not all; method: immunoSEQ multiplex PCR. The sample includes 20,000 to 25,000 clones, about 73% of them seen just once. Study-level points and caveats: Once radiotherapy plus ipilimumab had been given, TCR clones derived from tumor expanded in blood. Response, reportedly, was best predicted by interferon-beta along with early blood T cell clone dynamics.

Of note for this clone: Its antigen is still unknown.

The chain joins TRBV6-5 to TRBJ1-1; D might be TRBD1 (5 bases). This specimen consisted of peripheral blood, obtained from a patient treated with radiotherapy plus ipilimumab. The origin of this receptor is a human donor with non-small cell lung cancer who had stable disease on radiotherapy plus ipilimumab. CDR3: CASSYSGGYTNTEAFF. CDR3 nucleotides: TGTGCCAGCAGTTACTCTGGGGGGTATACGAACACTGAAGCTTTCTTT.